This entry features one T cell receptor (beta chain) sequence. It lacks a known antigen. No much larger clonotype is one base removed from it; base qualities were not supplied. The CDR3 measures 16 amino acids from cysteine to phenylalanine. The read is trimmed to its CDR3 DNA, 48 bases read in frame from base 1. The germline V and J ends show losses of 5 bases and 2 bases respectively, and no gene match explains 8 bases of the junction. From a lookup of the germline V gene, CDR1 and CDR2 are SGHVS and FQNEAQ. This sample stems from a study of Ad26.COV2.S vaccination and SARS-CoV-2 variants (dated by TCRdb to about 2021). Looking at the study overall: Donors in the vaccine arm were drawn from COV1001, a multicentre, randomized, double-blind, placebo-controlled phase I-IIa trial testing Ad26.COV2.S in healthy adults. Dosing of Ad26.COV2.S was intramuscular, at either 5x10^10 or 1x10^11 viral particles, delivered as one shot or as two shots spaced 56 days apart. TCRbeta repertoire sequencing was used to assess the specificity and breadth of SARS-CoV-2-reactive T cell receptors after Ad26.COV2.S vaccination. A total of about 30 samples were included in the TCR-sequenced set, comprising around 19 Ad26.COV2.S vaccine recipients, 5 placebo recipients and 8 SARS-CoV-2 convalescent individuals. Trial participants were randomized into five groups of five: low-dose or high-dose Ad26.COV2.S given once or twice, or placebo on both occasions. Investigators remained blinded to trial group allocation during experiments and outcome assessment. General study outcomes and caveats: Spike-specific TCR breadth was higher in Ad26.COV2.S recipients than in placebo recipients (P = 0.0014). The authors noted that total T cell responses may have been underestimated by the TCR breadth and depth analyses. Comparing responses between vaccine doses or regimens was not something the study was powered to do. After vaccination, substantial breadth of spike-specific CD8+ and CD4+ T cell responses was reported. Vaccine and placebo recipients had comparable non-spike TCR breadth, which fits with the vaccine containing only spike.

TCRbeta CDR3 regions were sequenced with the immunoSEQ Assay. After extraction, genomic DNA underwent amplification by bias-controlled multiplex PCR, followed by high-throughput sequencing. For the original study's pipeline: To quantify the absolute abundance of every unique TCRbeta CDR3 region, sequences were collapsed and filtered. T cell fraction was estimated by normalizing TCRbeta template counts to usable DNA, which was measured by amplifying reference genes present in all nucleated cells. Repertoire TCRs were annotated as SARS-CoV-2-specific when V gene, CDR3 amino acid sequence and J gene were exactly matched to a known reactive TCR set. The reference SARS-CoV-2 TCR set was obtained from MIRA and was filtered for enrichment in COVID-19-positive ImmuneCODE repertoires, whereby public or cross-reactive TCRs were removed. Drawing on the MIRA antigens, annotated TCRs were analysed further at the level of specific ORF or position within ORF. Breadth was defined as annotated unique rearrangements over total unique productive rearrangements; depth was the summed frequency of those rearrangements. Group comparisons of TCR breadth used two-sided Wilcoxon rank-sum tests. The source is immuneACCESS, and TCRdb retained only in-frame sequences with V and J called. Part of the clones is not carried over; for the studies checked, unresolved V genes explain less than half of this, and the remainder is unexplained. From that table come the V and J calls and clone size; the DNA was used to work out D and trimming. Across this sample there are more than 400,000 clones, with 92% seen only once. The ten largest clones take up approximately 1.6% of the sample.

The treatment or condition label on this specimen signifies: around 19 received Ad26.COV2.S at low or high dose, single or two shots; five or six received placebo; per-sample allocation not given. For vaccine and placebo recipients, repertoires were sequenced using samples collected on day 63 after the first injection. Cohort 1b enrolled about two dozen adults aged 18-55 years at a single site in Boston, USA, between 29 July and 7 August 2020. As a vaccine, Ad26.COV2.S was a replication-incompetent adenovirus type 26 vector that expressed a prefusion-stabilized SARS-CoV-2 spike protein derived from the original Wuhan strain.

Source: peripheral blood, taken in a trial of Ad26.COV2.S vaccine versus placebo. The receptor was isolated from a person aged 18 to 59 who received the Ad26.COV2.S COVID-19 vaccine or a placebo. The V and J genes are TRBV7-8 and TRBJ2-3, with 9 junctional bases fitting TRBD2. DNA sequence: TGTGCCAGCAGCCGTTTCACTAGCGGGTACACAGATACGCAGTATTTT. Its coded protein is CASSRFTSGYTDTQYF. With the rest looked up from the reference TRBV7-8 and TRBJ2-3 genes rather than sequenced, the full variable domain is GAGVSQSPRYKVAKRGQDVALRCDPISGHVSLFWYQQALGQGPEFLTYFQNEAQLDKSGLPSDRFFAERPEGSVSTLKIQRTQQEDSAVYLCASSRFTSGYTDTQYFGPGTRLTVL.